The 8 T cell receptor beta chains given below trace back to one sample, sequenced in a study of human T cells and chemical hapten exposure. TCRdb itself ran the RACE reads through MiXCR, one entry per CDR3 protein. The sample gives tens of thousands of distinct CDR3 sequences, 8.5% to 10% of which show up once; around 14% is in the top ten. This sample's time point: patch test 2, 6 weeks after DPC sensitization. Stated treatment: therapeutic diphenylcyclopropenone sensitization with weekly scalp DPC. It was unfractionated whole blood from which total RNA was extracted. This sample comprised whole blood, obtained in connection with sensitization to the hapten diphenylcyclopropenone (DPC). The receptor set was obtained from a woman between 25 and 40 years old with alopecia areata. Some clones in this sample may be carry-over from other donors' samples.

This clonotype was seen many times. This chain connects TRBV25-1 to TRBJ1-1; D possibly corresponds to TRBD1 (5 bases). Germline CDR1 is MGHDK and CDR2 is SYGVNS. Between the trimmed V and J ends, which lost 6 bases and 2 bases, there was a span of 13 bases. This CDR3 region has 14 residues. This CDR3 reads CASRRGDSNTEAFF. CDR3 coding DNA: TGTGCCAGCAGGAGGGGAGATTCTAACACTGAAGCTTTCTTT.

This clonotype has a count of ten or more. This chain joins TRBV3-1 and TRBJ1-2, with D tentatively TRBD1 (5 bases). This CDR3 comprises 14 residues. Trimming stripped 3 bases from V and 4 bases from J, with 12 bases between. Germline V gives CDR1 LGHDT, CDR2 YNNKEL (reference sequence). The CDR3 DNA is TGTGCCAGCAGCCAGGCCGACAGACCCTATGGCTACACCTTC. Translating it yields CASSQADRPYGYTF. Looking up the rest from reference TRBV3-1 and TRBJ1-2 gives the full variable domain: DTAVSQTPKYLVTQMGNDKSIKCEQNLGHDTMYWYKQDSKKFLKIMFSYNNKELIINETVPNRFSPKSPDKAHLNLHINSLELGDSAVYFCASSQADRPYGYTFGSGTRLTVV.

This clonotype was seen only a few times. The chain carries TRBV7-3 and TRBJ1-1; D unresolved. Trimming shortened V by 5 bases and J by 4 bases, and 17 bases separated the two germline ends. Germline values: CDR1 SGHTA, CDR2 FQGTGA. The CDR3 is 15 residues long. CDR3 sequence reads: CASSPSGVFGTEAFF. Here the CDR3 DNA reads TGTGCCAGCAGCCCAAGTGGGGTGTTTGGCACTGAAGCTTTCTTT.

This clonotype was recorded a few times. The J gene is TRBJ1-3, the V gene TRBV7-8; D gene unclear. The CDR3 extends over 16 amino acids. The V end lost 5 bases, the J end lost 0 bases, and 14 bases lay between the germline ends. Germline lookup yields CDR1 SGHVS and CDR2 FQNEAQ. The CDR3 region has the DNA TGTGCCAGCAGCCCTAACGGGGAAATCTCTGGAAACACCATATATTTT. This codes for CASSPNGEISGNTIYF. The full variable domain, completed using reference TRBV7-8 and TRBJ1-3, is GAGVSQSPRYKVAKRGQDVALRCDPISGHVSLFWYQQALGQGPEFLTYFQNEAQLDKSGLPSDRFFAERPEGSVSTLKIQRTQQEDSAVYLCASSPNGEISGNTIYFGEGSWLTVV.

The J gene is TRBJ2-6, the V gene TRBV7-9, with a possible D match to TRBD2 (6 bases). The CDR3 sequence is 18 residues long. Trimming removed 5 bases from V and 0 bases from J, with 17 bases in between. From germline, CDR1 is SEHNR and CDR2 FQNEAQ (reference sequence). The CDR3 sequence is CASSKYRDLYSGANVLTF. In nucleotides, the CDR3 is TGTGCCAGCAGCAAATACCGGGACTTATACTCTGGGGCCAACGTCCTGACTTTC.

This clonotype was seen more than once but under ten times. The chain carries TRBV25-1 and TRBJ1-6; perhaps TRBD1 as D (5 bases). CDR1 MGHDK and CDR2 SYGVNS come from the germline V gene. V was cut by 6 bases and J by 8 bases, with 11 bases left in between. The CDR3 length is 13 residues. CDR3 amino acids: CASSPGYDSPLHF. Here the CDR3 DNA reads TGTGCCAGCAGCCCAGGGTACGATTCACCCCTCCACTTT.

This clonotype occurred a few times. The rearrangement uses TRBV28 and TRBJ1-5, with 7 bases fitting TRBD1. This CDR3 contains 15 residues. Germline V gene data show CDR1 as MDHEN and CDR2 as SYDVKM. Unmatched junction bases numbered 6, after V lost 6 bases and J lost 1 base. CDR3 sequence reads: CASSWQGVSNQPQHF. For the CDR3, the DNA is TGTGCCAGCAGCTGGCAGGGGGTGAGCAATCAGCCCCAGCATTTT.

The chain employs TRBV29-1 and TRBJ1-2; D gene uncertain. Germline V gives CDR1 SQVTM, CDR2 ANQGSEA. The CDR3 consists of 13 residues. V was pared by 1 base and J by 4 bases, with 10 bases between. CDR3 nucleotides: TGCAGCGTTGAAGCCGATAGAAGCTATGGCTACACCTTC. Translated, it gives CSVEADRSYGYTF.